The TCR beta chain under discussion was sequenced for a study of blood T cell repertoires in COVID-19. Across the study: Whether acute or convalescent, the COVID-19 samples came from the United States, Italy and Spain. The analysed material was cDNA or gDNA that came from T cells, B-cell-depleted T cells, or PBMCs.

Per the authors' pipeline: Reference gene primer amplification gave nucleated cell count estimates. Measured with immunoSEQ multiplex PCR; TCRdb has only the in-frame clones, and not every one. V, J and clone size derive from that table, while D and trimming were established from the DNA sequence. This sample has around 200,000 clones, with 70% to 90% found just once. The CDR3 runs to 17 residues. V dropped 2 bases and J dropped 0 bases, with 14 bases sitting between them. Germline-derived CDR1 and CDR2 are SEHNR and FQNEAQ (reference sequence). The chain couples TRBV7-9 to TRBJ2-1; D possibly corresponds to TRBD1 (6 bases). This TCR derives from a man aged 45-60 years with acute or convalescent COVID-19. Sequencing was carried out using peripheral blood. In DNA, the CDR3 is TGTGCCAGCAGCTTACCAAGGGGGTCGAGCTCCTACAATGAGCAGTTCTTC. This encodes CASSLPRGSSSYNEQFF.